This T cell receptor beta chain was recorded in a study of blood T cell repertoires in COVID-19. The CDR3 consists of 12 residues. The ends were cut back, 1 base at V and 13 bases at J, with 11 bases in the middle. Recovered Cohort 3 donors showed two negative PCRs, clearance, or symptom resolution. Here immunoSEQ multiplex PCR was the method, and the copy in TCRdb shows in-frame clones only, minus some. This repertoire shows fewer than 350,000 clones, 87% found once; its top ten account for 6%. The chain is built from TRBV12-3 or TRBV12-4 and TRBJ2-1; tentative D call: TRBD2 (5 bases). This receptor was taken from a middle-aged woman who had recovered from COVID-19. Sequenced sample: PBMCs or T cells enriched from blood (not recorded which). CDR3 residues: CASSLVAREQFF. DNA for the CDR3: TGTGCCAGCAGTTTAGTAGCGAGGGAACAGTTCTTC.